One sample yielded the 17 T cell receptor beta chains listed below, sequenced in a study of blood T cell repertoires in COVID-19. TCRdb's table, derived via immunoSEQ multiplex PCR, lists solely in-frame clones and lacks some. The table shows 140,000 to 150,000 clones, with roughly 81% occurring only once. Material: PBMCs or T cells enriched from blood (not recorded which). The receptors originated from a woman aged 45-59 years with acute COVID-19.

The rearrangement links TRBV6-1 to TRBJ1-2, with D possibly TRBD1 on 6 matching bases. V was cut by 0 bases and J by 4 bases, with 12 bases left in between. CDR1 and CDR2 (germline): MNHNS, SASEGT. The CDR3 sequence is 15 residues long. The CDR3 bases are TGTGCCAGCAGTGAAGCGAAAGGGGGATTCTATGGCTACACCTTC. Encoded protein: CASSEAKGGFYGYTF.

The chain carries TRBV15 and TRBJ1-5, with D uncertain. Germline values: CDR1 LNHNV, CDR2 YYDKDF (reference sequence). CDR3 size: 12 residues. The ends were cut back, 4 bases at V and 3 bases at J, with 4 bases in the middle. In DNA form, the CDR3 reads TGTGCCACCAGCACTTACAATCAGCCCCAGCATTTT. Translation: CATSTYNQPQHF.

This chain connects TRBV11-2 to TRBJ2-1, with D perhaps TRBD1 (6 bases). Per the germline V gene, CDR1 is SGHAT and CDR2 is FQNNGV. The CDR3 is 14 amino acids. The germline V and J ends were trimmed by 6 bases and 9 bases, with 18 bases remaining between them. CDR3 sequence (DNA): TGTGCCAGCAGTCTTGAGTATGGGGGCCCTGAGCAGTTCTTC. Protein sequence: CASSLEYGGPEQFF.

This clone was counted a single time. The gene calls are TRBV5-1 and TRBJ1-2; 9 bases fit TRBD1. The ends lost 4 bases at V and 1 base at J; junction bases unmatched: 2. This CDR3 comprises 14 residues. Germline CDR1 SGHRS, CDR2 YFSETQ. CDR3 region: CASSEDRGNYGYTF. CDR3 in DNA: TGCGCCAGCAGCGAGGACAGGGGTAACTATGGCTACACCTTC.

The chain employs TRBV2 and TRBJ2-7; D perhaps matches TRBD1 (6 bases). Germline lookup yields CDR1 SNHLY and CDR2 FYNNEI. The V end lost 10 bases, the J end lost 0 bases, and 16 bases lay between the germline ends. The CDR3 contains 14 residues. For the CDR3, the DNA is TGTGCCAACAAGCCCCGGGACAACTCCTACGAGCAGTACTTC. Residues: CANKPRDNSYEQYF.

The rearrangement uses TRBV6-6 and TRBJ2-7; 9 bases map to TRBD2. Germline CDR1 is MNHNY and CDR2 is SVGAGI (reference sequence). The CDR3 is made up of 14 amino acids. The J segment lost 4 bases and the V segment lost 5 bases, leaving 6 bases of the junction unmatched. The CDR3, as DNA: TGTGCCAGCAGTATTGCGGGAGGGGGGTACGAGCAGTACTTC. Translating gives CASSIAGGGYEQYF.

The chain combines TRBV3-1 (or the pseudogene TRBV3-2) with TRBJ2-5; TRBD1 matches 11 bases. V gave up 0 bases and J gave up 3 bases; unmatched junction bases: 9. Germline values: CDR1 LGHDT, CDR2 YNNKEL (reference sequence). The CDR3 is 18 amino acids. The CDR3 nucleotides are TGTGCCAGCAGCCAAGAGATGGGGACAGGGGGATTGAAAGAGACCCAGTACTTC. Translated, it gives CASSQEMGTGGLKETQYF.

As regards this clone: The sample contains more than one DNA sequence encoding this CDR3. The J gene is TRBJ1-1, the V gene TRBV9, with 8 bases identical to TRBD1. The CDR3 runs 13 residues. V dropped 3 bases and J dropped 8; count of bases not matched to a gene: 6. Germline V gene sequence: CDR1 SGDLS, CDR2 YYNGEE. The chain's CDR3 is CASSAGGQGEAFF. The CDR3 nucleotides read TGTGCCAGCAGCGCCGGAGGACAGGGAGAAGCTTTCTTT.

The chain uses TRBV6-2 or TRBV6-3 and TRBJ2-1, with 13 positions matching TRBD2. This CDR3 is built from 18 residues. The V segment lost 2 bases and the J segment 4 bases; nucleotides outside the gene matches: 8. CDR1 is MNHEY and CDR2 is SVGEGT in the germline V gene. The CDR3 reads CASSYVPGTSGEYNEQFF. The DNA of the CDR3 is TGTGCCAGCAGTTACGTCCCCGGGACTAGCGGGGAGTACAATGAGCAGTTCTTC.

The table lists this clone with a few counts. The genes are TRBV7-9 and TRBJ1-2; no reliable D call. This CDR3 region has 14 residues. Germline lookup yields CDR1 SEHNR and CDR2 FQNEAQ (reference sequence). Trimming cost V 2 bases and J 3 bases, with 10 bases left between them. The DNA of the CDR3 is TGTGCCAGCAGCTTACATTCATCGGACTATGGCTACACCTTC. Its protein product is CASSLHSSDYGYTF.

The rearrangement joins TRBV7-9 to TRBJ2-5, with TRBD2 matching 8 bases. V trimming: 6 bases; J trimming: 4 bases; junction bases outside the gene matches: 10. CDR1 is SEHNR and CDR2 is FQNEAQ in the germline V gene (reference sequence). The length of the CDR3 is 15 residues. For the CDR3, the DNA is TGTGCCAGCAGTTCCTTTAGCGGGATAGGAGAGACCCAGTACTTC. Translating it yields CASSSFSGIGETQYF.

This clone appeared a single time. This chain connects TRBV5-8 to TRBJ2-7, with 9 bases fitting TRBD2. Losses at the gene ends were 0 bases for V and 4 bases for J; bases not matched to a gene: 14. Germline V lookup: CDR1 SGHTS, CDR2 YDEGEE. This CDR3 is built from 18 residues. The CDR3 DNA is TGTGCCAGCAGCTTGGGAGGTTTCGCGGGAGGGTCAACGTACGAGCAGTACTTC. It specifies CASSLGGFAGGSTYEQYF.

The rearrangement links TRBV19 to TRBJ1-5; TRBD1 might be the D (6 bases). Germline V gene data show CDR1 as LNHDA and CDR2 as SQIVND (reference sequence). The CDR3 spans 13 residues. V was clipped by 8 bases and J by 0 bases, with 8 bases between them. In nucleotides, the CDR3 is TGTGCCAGTGGGGGGGCTAGCAATCAGCCCCAGCATTTT. This gives the protein CASGGASNQPQHF.

The chain couples TRBV5-6 to TRBJ2-1; 7 positions agree with TRBD2. This CDR3 region has 14 residues. V trimming: 6 bases; J trimming: 5 bases; junction bases outside the gene matches: 8. Germline-derived CDR1 and CDR2 are SGHDT and YYEEEE. CDR3 nucleotides: TGTGCCAGCACCCCGGGACTACTAAACAATGAGCAGTTCTTC. Its translation: CASTPGLLNNEQFF.

The J gene is TRBJ2-2, the V gene TRBV5-1; 9 bases are a match to TRBD1. The germline gives CDR1 SGHRS, CDR2 YFSETQ. V lost 0 bases, J lost 5 bases, and 5 bases stayed unmatched. The CDR3 consists of 16 residues. The CDR3, as DNA: TGCGCCAGCAGCTTGGCCGTCGGGACAGGGACCGGGGAGCTGTTTTTT. Translated: CASSLAVGTGTGELFF.

The chain uses TRBV7-2 and TRBJ2-7; D unclear. The ends were cut back, 0 bases at V and 2 bases at J, with 11 bases in the middle. The germline CDR1 and CDR2 sequences are SGHTA and FQGNSA. There are 15 residues in the CDR3. The chain's CDR3 is CASSLARRAPYEQYF. The CDR3 nucleotides read TGTGCCAGCAGCTTAGCGCGTCGCGCCCCCTACGAGCAGTACTTC.

V and J are TRBV19 and TRBJ2-6; D is perhaps TRBD2 (6 bases). CDR1 is LNHDA and CDR2 is SQIVND in the germline V gene (reference sequence). Trimming shortened V by 2 bases and J by 2 bases, and 13 bases separated the two germline ends. The CDR3 consists of 17 residues. The CDR3 DNA is TGTGCCAGTAGTATACAGGGAGCGGGCGCTGGGGCCAACGTCCTGACTTTC. Protein: CASSIQGAGAGANVLTF.